Below are 30 T cell receptor beta chains sequenced from a single sample in a study of blood T cell repertoires in COVID-19. Assay: immunoSEQ multiplex PCR; the TCRdb copy retains only in-frame clones and omits some. The sample gives about 260,000 clones, about 82% of which show up once; more than 2% is in the top ten. The material sequenced was PBMCs or T cells enriched from blood (not recorded which). These receptors all come from a woman in her fifties or sixties who had recovered from COVID-19.

The V gene is TRBV19, the J gene TRBJ2-6; TRBD2 might be the D (5 bases). The germline V and J ends were trimmed by 3 bases and 0 bases, with 6 bases remaining between them. The CDR3 covers 15 residues. CDR1 and CDR2 (germline): LNHDA, SQIVND (reference sequence). The CDR3 DNA reads TGTGCCAGTAGTATCGAGGGCTCTGGGGCCAACGTCCTGACTTTC. Translated: CASSIEGSGANVLTF.

This clone was detected only once. The chain couples TRBV18 to TRBJ2-2; 7 nucleotides line up with TRBD1. Trimming cost V 4 bases and J 4 bases; bases outside gene matches: 9. This CDR3 region has 16 residues. Germline loops: CDR1 KGHSH, CDR2 LQKENI. CDR3 nucleotides: TGTGCCAGCTCACAGCGACAGGGTACGACCACCGGGGAGCTGTTTTTT. Its translation: CASSQRQGTTTGELFF.

The rearrangement joins TRBV4-1 to TRBJ1-1; D gene unclear. Per the germline V gene, CDR1 is MGHRA and CDR2 is YSYEKL. This CDR3 is 16 amino acids long. Trimming shortened V by 2 bases and J by 0 bases, and 13 bases separated the two germline ends. This CDR3 is CASSQTPNQMNTEAFF. In DNA form, the CDR3 reads TGCGCCAGCAGCCAAACCCCGAACCAGATGAACACTGAAGCTTTCTTT.

The V and J genes are TRBV2 and TRBJ2-1; TRBD2 matches at 10 bases. V lost 4 bases to trimming and J lost 7 bases; unmatched junction nucleotides: 4. The CDR3 spans 14 residues. Per the germline V gene, CDR1 is SNHLY and CDR2 is FYNNEI. CDR3 region: CASSVGSGRNEQFF. CDR3 in DNA: TGTGCCAGCAGTGTTGGTAGCGGGAGGAATGAGCAGTTCTTC.

This clone is a singleton in its sample. The chain links TRBV7-2 to TRBJ2-1, with D possibly being TRBD2 (6 bases). The germline gives CDR1 SGHTA, CDR2 FQGNSA. Trimming pared 5 bases from V and 5 bases from J, leaving 16 bases between. This CDR3 contains 15 residues. For the CDR3, the DNA is TGTGCCAGCAGCCTGGGAGGCTTCCCTGACAATGAGCAGTTCTTC. It encodes CASSLGGFPDNEQFF.

This clone occurred a few times. The chain uses TRBV7-2 and TRBJ2-5, with 8 nucleotides matching TRBD1. Germline CDR1 is SGHTA and CDR2 is FQGNSA. The V and J ends lost 5 bases and 5 bases, in that order; junction bases with no gene match: 10. The CDR3 is 15 residues long. The CDR3 sequence: CASSAYRGLSETQYF. CDR3 bases: TGTGCCAGCAGCGCATACAGGGGGTTGAGCGAGACCCAGTACTTC.

The chain joins TRBV4-3 to TRBJ2-3, with 11 bases that match TRBD2. The CDR3 has 18 residues. Germline lookup yields CDR1 LGHNA and CDR2 YSLEER. V lost 2 bases and J lost 4; bases outside the gene matches: 11. The CDR3 DNA sequence: TGCGCCAGCAGCCAATCCCTGGGTCTAGCGGGAGGTGCAGATACGCAGTATTTT. It translates to CASSQSLGLAGGADTQYF.

This clone has only one observation. V and J are TRBV5-6 and TRBJ1-2, with no clear D. The CDR3 consists of 15 residues. Between the trimmed V and J ends, which lost 4 bases and 5 bases, there was a span of 18 bases. Germline loops: CDR1 SGHDT, CDR2 YYEEEE. CDR3 in DNA: TGTGCCAGCAGCCTGGGGTTCGCCCGCACATATGGCTACACCTTC. Amino acid sequence: CASSLGFARTYGYTF.

The V and J genes are TRBV9 and TRBJ1-3; 7 bases match TRBD1. Germline trimming cut 4 bases from V and 0 bases from J; bases unmatched to any gene: 10. The CDR3 runs to 17 residues. Germline V lookup: CDR1 SGDLS, CDR2 YYNGEE. CDR3 nucleotides: TGTGCCAGCAGCCACAGCTACGGACAGGTCTCTGGAAACACCATATATTTT. It specifies CASSHSYGQVSGNTIYF.

The genes are TRBV5-4 and TRBJ2-5, with D unclear. This CDR3 comprises 14 residues. Trimming cost V 4 bases and J 3 bases, with 13 bases left between them. Germline V gene data show CDR1 as SGHNT and CDR2 as YYREEE (reference sequence). The CDR3 is CASSPKRWEETQYF. CDR3 sequence (DNA): TGTGCCAGCAGCCCCAAGCGTTGGGAAGAGACCCAGTACTTC. Combining the CDR3 with reference TRBV5-4 and TRBJ2-5 gives the whole variable domain ETGVTQSPTHLIKTRGQQVTLRCSSQSGHNTVSWYQQALGQGPQFIFQYYREEENGRGNFPPRFSGLQFPNYSSELNVNALELDDSALYLCASSPKRWEETQYFGPGTRLLVL.

This clone was seen a handful of times. V gene TRBV4-2 combines with J gene TRBJ1-1; unclear D gene. V lost 2 bases, J lost 1 base, and 11 bases lay in between. The V gene's germline CDR1 is LGHNA and CDR2 YNFKEQ. The CDR3 contains 15 residues. CDR3 amino acids: CASSQTSTTNTEAFF. CDR3 sequence (DNA): TGTGCCAGCAGCCAAACCTCGACAACGAACACTGAAGCTTTCTTT.

This chain uses TRBV4-3 with TRBJ2-1; the D is unclear. V shed 4 bases and J shed 0 bases, with 10 bases lying between them. The CDR3 runs 15 residues. Germline CDR1 is LGHNA and CDR2 is YSLEER. As DNA, the CDR3 is TGCGCCAGCAGCCTATCGGTGAGCTCCTACAATGAGCAGTTCTTC. Translation: CASSLSVSSYNEQFF.

J is TRBJ1-5 and V is TRBV6-5, with 7 bases that match TRBD1. CDR3 length: 13 residues. The germline V gene encodes CDR1 MNHEY and CDR2 SVGAGI. With 6 bases clipped from V and 7 bases from J, the junction kept 6 bases outside the gene matches. CDR3 amino acids: CASRETGIQPQHF. CDR3 in DNA: TGTGCCAGCAGAGAGACAGGGATCCAGCCCCAGCATTTT.

This chain joins TRBV5-6 and TRBJ2-1; 9 nucleotides match TRBD1. The junction had 2 bases not matched to a gene; V was cut back by 2 bases and J by 5 bases. The CDR3 spans 14 residues. From germline, CDR1 is SGHDT and CDR2 YYEEEE. CDR3 residues: CASSFGTGNNEQFF. The DNA of the CDR3 is TGTGCCAGCAGCTTCGGGACAGGGAACAATGAGCAGTTCTTC.

The rearrangement joins TRBV6-2 or TRBV6-3 to TRBJ1-2; a weak D match, TRBD1 (6 bases). Trimming removed 0 bases at V and 5 bases at J, with 16 bases between. This CDR3 contains 16 residues. CDR1 is MNHEY and CDR2 is SVGEGT in the germline V gene. CDR3 DNA: TGTGCCAGCAGTTACTCGCAAGGGGGAAGGTCGTATGGCTACACCTTC. It codes for CASSYSQGGRSYGYTF.

The CDR3 DNA reads TGTGCCAGCAGCTTAGAGGTCAGGGGTGTAGGTGAGCAGTTCTTC. Protein: CASSLEVRGVGEQFF. The chain couples TRBV7-2 to TRBJ2-1; a possible D gene is TRBD1 (6 bases). V gave up 1 base and J gave up 9 bases, with 16 bases separating them. Germline CDR1 is SGHTA and CDR2 is FQGNSA. This CDR3 is built from 15 residues.

The V call is TRBV25-1, the J call TRBJ2-3, with D unresolved. Germline-derived CDR1 and CDR2 are MGHDK and SYGVNS. The CDR3 extends over 12 amino acids. V dropped 1 base and J dropped 5 bases, with 4 bases sitting between them. The CDR3 protein is CASSELLDTQYF. The DNA for the CDR3 is TGTGCCAGCAGTGAATTACTAGATACGCAGTATTTT. The whole variable domain, filled in from reference TRBV25-1 and TRBJ2-3, reads EADIYQTPRYLVIGTGKKITLECSQTMGHDKMYWYQQDPGMELHLIHYSYGVNSTEKGDLSSESTVSRIRTEHFPLTLESARPSHTSQYLCASSELLDTQYFGPGTRLTVL.

Only a few counts were recorded for this clone. CDR3 loop: CASSLYRGHEQFF. The CDR3 bases are TGTGCCAGCAGTTTATACAGGGGCCATGAGCAGTTCTTC. The genes are TRBV28 and TRBJ2-1, with 7 bases fitting TRBD1. The V gene's germline CDR1 is MDHEN and CDR2 SYDVKM. V trimming: 1 base; J trimming: 8 bases; junction bases outside the gene matches: 2. This CDR3 has 13 residues.

This sequence joins TRBV11-3 and TRBJ1-1; possibly TRBD1 for D (6 bases). CDR3 size: 16 residues. V lost 4 bases, J lost 1 base, and 16 bases lay in between. Germline V lookup: CDR1 SGHNT, CDR2 YENEEA. The CDR3 is CASSSRQAGRNTEAFF. CDR3 sequence (DNA): TGTGCCAGCAGCTCTCGACAGGCGGGTCGGAACACTGAAGCTTTCTTT.

The chain carries TRBV6-5 and TRBJ1-6, with 7 bases lining up with TRBD1. Germline V lookup: CDR1 MNHEY, CDR2 SVGAGI. V shed 2 bases and J 7 bases; nucleotides not matched to a gene: 5. This CDR3 is built from 15 residues. The CDR3 loop reads CASSYGGQLNSPLHF. The CDR3, as DNA: TGTGCCAGCAGTTACGGGGGACAGCTGAATTCACCCCTCCACTTT.

This sequence joins TRBV6-5 and TRBJ2-1, with D uncertain. Germline V gene lookup returns CDR1 MNHEY and CDR2 SVGAGI. V was clipped by 6 bases and J by 0 bases, with 6 bases between them. The CDR3 extends over 13 amino acids. CDR3 nucleotide sequence: TGTGCCAGCAGCTTGAGCTCCTACAATGAGCAGTTCTTC. It yields the protein CASSLSSYNEQFF.

As regards this clone: The junction differs from germline at one of its ends, possibly a read error. This chain links TRBV7-2 with TRBJ2-5, with 10 bases lining up with TRBD2. Germline V lookup: CDR1 SGHTA, CDR2 FQGNSA. There are 14 residues in the CDR3. The CDR3 coding sequence is TGTGCCAGCAGCCTAGCGGGAGCTGCGGAGACCCAGTACTTC. As protein: CASSLAGAAETQYF.

The chain combines TRBV2 with TRBJ2-7; 8 bases are a match to TRBD1. The CDR3 loop spans 14 amino acids. CDR1 is SNHLY, CDR2 FYNNEI, per germline. Unmatched junction bases numbered 5, after V lost 3 bases and J lost 4 bases. CDR3 coding DNA: TGTGCCAGCAGTGACGCAGGGGGCTGGTACGAGCAGTACTTC. Protein: CASSDAGGWYEQYF.

This clone was recorded only once. The chain joins TRBV2 to TRBJ1-1, with TRBD1 as a possible D gene (5 bases). Trimming removed 4 bases at V and 6 bases at J, with 18 bases between. Germline V gives CDR1 SNHLY, CDR2 FYNNEI. The CDR3 extends over 15 amino acids. In nucleotides, the CDR3 is TGTGCCAGCAGTGCTCGAAGGGGTATTAGTTCTGAAGCTTTCTTT. Protein: CASSARRGISSEAFF.

This clone was seen a single time. This rearrangement joins TRBV12-3 or TRBV12-4 to TRBJ2-1; maybe TRBD2 (6 bases). The CDR3 length is 12 residues. V was cut by 8 bases and J by 10 bases, with 15 bases left in between. The CDR3 nucleotides read TGTGCCAGCCGCGGGGCGGGTACAGAGCAGTTCTTC. This encodes CASRGAGTEQFF.

This clone was picked up many times. The chain couples TRBV19 to TRBJ1-6; TRBD1 agrees at 9 bases. The CDR3 runs 16 residues. The germline V gene has CDR1 LNHDA and CDR2 SQIVND (reference sequence). V lost 1 base to trimming and J lost 7 bases; unmatched junction nucleotides: 5. The CDR3 is CASSIAGTGGNSPLHF. CDR3 DNA sequence: TGTGCCAGTAGTATAGCGGGAACAGGGGGCAATTCACCCCTCCACTTT. Looking up the rest from reference TRBV19 and TRBJ1-6 gives the full variable domain: DGGITQSPKYLFRKEGQNVTLSCEQNLNHDAMYWYRQDPGQGLRLIYYSQIVNDFQKGDIAEGYSVSREKKESFPLTVTSAQKNPTAFYLCASSIAGTGGNSPLHFGNGTRLTVT.

The chain employs TRBV30 and TRBJ2-2, with D unresolved. This CDR3 has 12 residues. With 7 bases removed from V and 6 bases from J, the gap between germline ends came to 12 bases. CDR1 and CDR2 from the germline V gene are GTSNPN and SVGIG (reference sequence). CDR3 coding DNA: TGTGCCTCAGCAGGAAGGTCCGGGGAGCTGTTTTTT. Translation: CASAGRSGELFF.

In its sample, this clone was seen once. The chain recombines TRBV6-5 with TRBJ1-2, with unresolved D. The V gene lost 8 bases and the J gene lost 4 bases, with 20 bases spanning the gap. In germline, CDR1 is MNHEY, CDR2 SVGAGI. The CDR3 is made up of 15 amino acids. Written as DNA, the CDR3 is TGTGCCAGCGCGGGTCCACGGTTAGAGGGCTATGGCTACACCTTC. Translation gives CASAGPRLEGYGYTF.

The V and J genes are TRBV6-1 and TRBJ2-7; 11 positions agree with TRBD1. Germline assignment: CDR1 MNHNS and CDR2 SASEGT. V shed 4 bases, J shed 3 bases, and the junction held 14 bases outside the gene matches. This CDR3 contains 18 residues. The CDR3 protein is CASSAKLPGQGVFYEQYF. For the CDR3, the DNA is TGTGCCAGCAGTGCCAAACTACCGGGACAGGGGGTTTTCTACGAGCAGTACTTC.

This chain joins TRBV27 and TRBJ2-1; 7 bases fit TRBD2. The V segment lost 8 bases and the J segment 7 bases; nucleotides outside the gene matches: 17. Germline V CDR1 and CDR2: MNHEY, SMNVEV (reference sequence). The CDR3 runs 16 residues. The CDR3 here is CASSRDYRLAGNEQFF. In nucleotides, the CDR3 is TGTGCCAGCTCTCGAGATTATAGACTAGCAGGGAATGAGCAGTTCTTC.